A single sample gave rise to the 23 T cell receptor beta chains below, sequenced in a study of technical replicates of blood from a handful of donors (TCRdb year 2017). Library construction relied on the immunoSEQ multiplex PCR assay. Drawn from immuneACCESS, this table holds only the in-frame rearrangements with V and J called that TCRdb kept. Clones are partly lost; checked studies trace under half to an unresolved V gene and leave the rest unexplained. Counted in this sample were 90,000 to 100,000 clones; roughly 95% of them appeared once. Jointly, the top ten make up 0.36% of the sample. The sample consisted of T cells isolated from PBMCs. The source of these receptors is a human donor in good health.

The chain couples TRBV7-2 to TRBJ2-7; D is ambiguous. The CDR3 contains 15 residues. Between the trimmed V and J ends, which lost 1 base and 0 bases, there was a span of 10 bases. Per germline, CDR1 SGHTA and CDR2 FQGNSA. The CDR3 loop reads CASSLGFASSYEQYF. CDR3 DNA: TGTGCCAGCAGCTTAGGCTTTGCGAGCTCCTACGAGCAGTACTTC.

This chain links TRBV9 with TRBJ1-1; possible D gene TRBD1, 6 bases. V gave up 0 bases and J gave up 9 bases, with 9 bases separating them. CDR3 length: 12 residues. Germline V gene data show CDR1 as SGDLS and CDR2 as YYNGEE. CDR3 sequence: CASSVGTGKAFF. Written as DNA, the CDR3 is TGTGCCAGCAGCGTAGGAACAGGGAAAGCTTTCTTT.

The chain recombines TRBV5-1 with TRBJ1-1; the D gene is possibly TRBD1 (5 bases). CDR1 is SGHRS and CDR2 is YFSETQ in the germline V gene. The ends were cut back, 5 bases at V and 2 bases at J, with 10 bases in the middle. The CDR3 length is 13 residues. The CDR3: CASSRDFNTEAFF. The CDR3 DNA reads TGCGCCAGCAGTAGGGACTTTAACACTGAAGCTTTCTTT.

V usage is TRBV5-5 and J usage is TRBJ2-1; a possible D gene is TRBD2 (6 bases). CDR1 and CDR2 (germline): SGHKS, YYEKEE (reference sequence). V dropped 1 base and J dropped 9 bases, with 17 bases sitting between them. The CDR3 is made up of 15 amino acids. CDR3 amino acids: CASSLWRELVSEQFF. The CDR3 nucleotides are TGTGCCAGCAGCTTGTGGCGGGAATTAGTTAGTGAGCAGTTCTTC. Together with reference TRBV5-5 and TRBJ2-1, the CDR3 gives the full variable domain: DAGVTQSPTHLIKTRGQQVTLRCSPISGHKSVSWYQQVLGQGPQFIFQYYEKEERGRGNFPDRFSARQFPNYSSELNVNALLLGDSALYLCASSLWRELVSEQFFGPGTRLTVL.

V usage is TRBV7-9 and J usage is TRBJ1-2; D unclear. The CDR3 is made up of 16 amino acids. Trimming removed 0 bases at V and 5 bases at J, with 16 bases between. Germline V gene lookup returns CDR1 SEHNR and CDR2 FQNEAQ (reference sequence). CDR3: CASSLAIDTRSYGYTF. The CDR3, as DNA: TGTGCCAGCAGCTTAGCTATCGACACAAGGTCTTATGGCTACACCTTC.

As regards this clone: The junction does not match germline at one end; this may be a read error. The rearrangement uses TRBV30 and TRBJ1-1, with D maybe TRBD1 (5 bases). The germline V gene has CDR1 GTSNPN and CDR2 SVGIG (reference sequence). The CDR3 sequence is 11 residues long. The CDR3 DNA sequence: TGTGCCTGGAGGGAACAGGCAACAGGAATCTTT. Translated, it gives CAWREQATGIF.

This chain connects TRBV19 to TRBJ2-1; 7 nucleotides align to TRBD2. CDR1 is LNHDA and CDR2 is SQIVND in the germline V gene (reference sequence). Trimming took 0 bases from V and 0 from J; bases not matched to a gene: 2. The CDR3 has 16 residues. The CDR3 loop is CASSIEAGSSYNEQFF. The CDR3 region has the DNA TGTGCCAGTAGTATAGAAGCGGGAAGCTCCTACAATGAGCAGTTCTTC.

This clone was counted once. The chain couples TRBV4-1 to TRBJ1-3; TRBD1 might be the D (5 bases). The length of the CDR3 is 15 residues. V gave up 8 bases and J gave up 7 bases, with 21 bases separating them. Germline V CDR1 and CDR2: MGHRA, YSYEKL. CDR3 residues: CASSQVGRVGNTIYF. The DNA of the CDR3 is TGCGCCAGCTCCCAAGTTGGCAGGGTAGGGAACACCATATATTTT.

V is TRBV21-1 and J is TRBJ2-1; TRBD1 is the table's D call, not checked against the DNA. TRBV21-1 is recorded as a pseudogene. The CDR3 contains 16 residues. CDR3 loop: CASSKSTGGLNNEQFF. As DNA, the CDR3 is TGTGCCAGCAGCAAATCTACAGGTGGGCTGAACAATGAGCAGTTCTTC.

The genes are TRBV6-5 and TRBJ2-7; D ambiguous. CDR1 and CDR2 (germline): MNHEY, SVGAGI. Trimming shortened V by 2 bases and J by 6 bases, and 8 bases separated the two germline ends. The CDR3 is made up of 12 amino acids. CDR3 loop: CASSYRNSEQYF. The CDR3 DNA sequence: TGTGCCAGCAGTTACAGAAACAGCGAGCAGTACTTC.

J is TRBJ1-1 and V is TRBV10-3, with unresolved D. This CDR3 region has 13 residues. Germline loops: CDR1 ENHRY, CDR2 SYGVKD. Trimming cost V 7 bases and J 1 base, with 10 bases left between them. The CDR3 is CAINRETNTEAFF. Written as DNA, the CDR3 is TGTGCCATCAACCGGGAAACGAACACTGAAGCTTTCTTT.

The chain couples TRBV6-5 to TRBJ2-7; possible D gene TRBD1, 7 bases. Per germline, CDR1 MNHEY and CDR2 SVGAGI. Trimming cost V 2 bases and J 2 bases, with 16 bases left between them. The CDR3 runs 16 residues. CDR3 residues: CASSYAGTEPTYEQYF. DNA for the CDR3: TGTGCCAGCAGTTACGCGGGGACAGAACCCACCTACGAGCAGTACTTC.

V gene TRBV6-1 combines with J gene TRBJ2-1; 14 nucleotides align to TRBD2. The junction had 5 bases not matched to a gene; V was cut back by 3 bases and J by 7 bases. Per germline, CDR1 MNHNS and CDR2 SASEGT. CDR3 length: 16 amino acids. The CDR3 sequence is CASSDSGLAGGNEQFF. CDR3 nucleotide sequence: TGTGCCAGCAGTGATTCCGGACTAGCGGGAGGTAATGAGCAGTTCTTC.

This chain connects TRBV6-5 to TRBJ2-1; maybe TRBD2 (6 bases). The V and J ends lost 5 bases and 8 bases respectively, with 16 bases between them. The germline V gene encodes CDR1 MNHEY and CDR2 SVGAGI. The CDR3 extends over 14 amino acids. CDR3 nucleotides: TGTGCCAGCAGTCCTTCGGGAGTAGGGGATGAGCAGTTCTTC. Protein sequence: CASSPSGVGDEQFF.

The V gene is TRBV2, the J gene TRBJ2-7; a possible D gene is TRBD2 (6 bases). The CDR3 length is 14 residues. V was shortened by 4 bases and J by 3 bases, with 13 bases between the two germline ends. Looked up from germline, CDR1 is SNHLY and CDR2 is FYNNEI. This CDR3 is CASSAGGMSYEQYF. CDR3 DNA sequence: TGTGCCAGCAGTGCAGGCGGGATGAGCTACGAGCAGTACTTC.

The V and J genes are TRBV10-3 and TRBJ2-7; the match to TRBD2 covers 7 bases. Germline V gene lookup returns CDR1 ENHRY and CDR2 SYGVKD. The CDR3 consists of 11 residues. V dropped 8 bases and J dropped 3; count of bases not matched to a gene: 1. CDR3 sequence reads: CAIGRDYEQYF. The CDR3 bases are TGTGCCATCGGGAGGGACTACGAGCAGTACTTC.

V usage is TRBV4-1 and J usage is TRBJ2-3; maybe TRBD1 (6 bases). Trimming shortened V by 0 bases and J by 4 bases, and 8 bases separated the two germline ends. This CDR3 has 14 amino acids. Germline CDR1 MGHRA, CDR2 YSYEKL. This CDR3 reads CASSQDPGADTQYF. The DNA for the CDR3 is TGCGCCAGCAGCCAAGACCCAGGGGCAGATACGCAGTATTTT.

This chain connects TRBV9 to TRBJ2-3, with 10 nucleotides matching TRBD1. Germline-derived CDR1 and CDR2 are SGDLS and YYNGEE. The CDR3 has 14 amino acids. Germline trimming cut 6 bases from V and 5 bases from J; bases unmatched to any gene: 6. CDR3 loop: CASTQGTGEDTQYF. The CDR3 DNA reads as TGTGCCAGCACCCAGGGGACAGGGGAAGATACGCAGTATTTT.

This clone was counted a single time. V and J are TRBV11-2 and TRBJ1-3, with unresolved D. This CDR3 is built from 16 residues. V lost 5 bases to trimming and J lost 0 bases, with 14 bases between them. Germline V gives CDR1 SGHAT, CDR2 FQNNGV. The chain's CDR3 is CASSPQIGVSGNTIYF. In nucleotides, the CDR3 is TGTGCCAGCAGCCCCCAGATCGGAGTCTCTGGAAACACCATATATTTT.

J is TRBJ1-2 and V is TRBV7-8; TRBD1 aligns across 10 bases. J gave up 7 bases and V 4 bases, and 9 bases lay outside the gene matches. Germline CDR1 reads SGHVS; CDR2 reads FQNEAQ. The CDR3 consists of 15 residues. The CDR3 region has the DNA TGTGCCAGCAGCTGGAAAAGACAGGGGGCGGTTGGCTACACCTTC. Residues: CASSWKRQGAVGYTF.

The chain couples TRBV11-1 to TRBJ1-2; D ambiguous. This CDR3 comprises 13 residues. Germline V gene sequence: CDR1 SGHAT, CDR2 FQDESV (reference sequence). V was clipped by 5 bases and J by 0 bases, with 7 bases between them. The chain's CDR3 is CASSQTPNYGYTF. The CDR3 region has the DNA TGTGCCAGCAGCCAGACTCCTAACTATGGCTACACCTTC.

The table lists this clone with a count of one. The genes are TRBV19 and TRBJ2-3; the D is unclear. Germline CDR1 is LNHDA and CDR2 is SQIVND (reference sequence). Trimming removed 4 bases from V and 2 bases from J, with 10 bases in between. This CDR3 region has 14 residues. CDR3: CASSTVHLTDTQYF. For the CDR3, the DNA is TGTGCCAGTAGTACGGTCCATCTCACAGATACGCAGTATTTT.

This chain connects TRBV6-1 to TRBJ1-1, with D possibly matching TRBD1 (6 bases). CDR1 and CDR2 from the germline V gene are MNHNS and SASEGT. There are 15 residues in the CDR3. Trimming left V 1 base short and J 6 bases short, with 15 bases between. The CDR3 sequence: CASSEVLLGGAEAFF. DNA for the CDR3: TGTGCCAGCAGTGAAGTTCTTTTAGGGGGTGCTGAAGCTTTCTTT.